This TCR beta chain is drawn from a study of blood T cell repertoires in COVID-19. Study as a whole: Samples representing acute and convalescent COVID-19 were sourced from the United States, Italy and Spain.

Produced via immunoSEQ multiplex PCR; TCRdb's table is partial and in-frame only. The sample contains tens of thousands of clones, approximately 80% of which appear only once. This receptor was taken from a human donor in a cohort sampled during active COVID-19. Sequencing input: peripheral blood.

The CDR3 here is CASSQGPASRLQETQYF. CDR3 coding DNA: TGTGCCAGCAGCCAAGGTCCGGCTAGCCGACTCCAAGAGACCCAGTACTTC. The chain has TRBV4-2 and TRBJ2-5; weak D call: TRBD2 (5 bases). Germline CDR1 LGHNA, CDR2 YNFKEQ. The CDR3 is made up of 17 amino acids. Trimming stripped 1 base from V and 1 base from J, with 16 bases between.